What follows describes a single T cell receptor (beta chain). These data are taken from a study of blood T cells in healthy people across ages. Next came a second PCR, run for roughly 6 to 11 cycles, which used a sample-barcoded 5' primer along with a J-beta primer mix. MiXCR, applied by TCRdb to the 5' RACE reads, yields one record per CDR3 protein. Here the sample spans about 1.5 million distinct CDR3 sequences, 35% to 45% being singletons. Germline CDR1 and CDR2: SEHNR and FQNEAQ (reference sequence). V lost 5 bases to trimming and J lost 1 base, with 14 bases between them. This CDR3 spans 15 amino acids.

The sample comprised blood. The receptor comes from a woman aged 18-29 years in good health. The gene calls are TRBV7-9 and TRBJ1-2, with D unclear. The CDR3 reads CASSLTPALNYGYTF. The CDR3 DNA sequence: TGTGCCAGCAGCCTCACACCAGCCCTTAACTATGGCTACACCTTC.